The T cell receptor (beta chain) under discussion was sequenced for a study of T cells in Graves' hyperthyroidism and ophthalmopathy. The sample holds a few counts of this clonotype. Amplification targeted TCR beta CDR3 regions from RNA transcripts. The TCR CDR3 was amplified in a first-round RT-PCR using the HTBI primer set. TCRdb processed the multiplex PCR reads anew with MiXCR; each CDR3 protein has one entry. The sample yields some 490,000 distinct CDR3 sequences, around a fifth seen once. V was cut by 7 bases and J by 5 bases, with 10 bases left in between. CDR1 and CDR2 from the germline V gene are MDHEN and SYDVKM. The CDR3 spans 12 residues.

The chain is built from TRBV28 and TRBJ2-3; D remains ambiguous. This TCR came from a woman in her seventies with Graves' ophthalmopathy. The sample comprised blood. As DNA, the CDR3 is TGTGCCAGCACCACTTGGGGAGATACGCAGTATTTT. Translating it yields CASTTWGDTQYF. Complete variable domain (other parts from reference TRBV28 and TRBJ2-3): DVKVTQSSRYLVKRTGEKVFLECVQDMDHENMFWYRQDPGLGLRLIYFSYDVKMKEKGDIPEGYSVSREKKERFSLILESASTNQTSMYLCASTTWGDTQYFGPGTRLTVL.